The T cell receptor (beta chain) described here comes from a study of blood T cell repertoires in COVID-19. Across the study: The United States, Italy and Spain were the sources of the acute and convalescent COVID-19 samples. From T cells, B-cell-depleted T cells, or PBMCs came the material, which was cDNA or gDNA.

Authors' processing steps: Estimation of nucleated cell counts was performed using reference gene primer amplification. Method: immunoSEQ multiplex PCR; TCRdb's copy keeps in-frame clones and lacks some. The D gene and trimming were derived from the DNA, and the V and J assignments and clone size from that table. The repertoire holds about 150,000 clones, with roughly 86% as singletons. This CDR3 comprises 15 residues. What was sequenced was peripheral blood. V and J are TRBV21-1 and TRBJ2-2; TRBD1, the table's D call, lacks a check against the DNA. TRBV21-1 is shown as a pseudogene. This clonotype was obtained from a man aged 50-59 years with active or convalescent COVID-19. CDR3 nucleotides: TGTGCCCCCATACCGGACAGGGATTCCACCGGGGAGCTGTTTTTT. It translates to CAPIPDRDSTGELFF.